Each of the 27 T cell receptor beta chains below was sequenced from the same sample in a study of T cell responses to AZD1222 COVID-19 vaccine. TCRdb's copy holds only in-frame clones and misses some; the assay was immunoSEQ multiplex PCR. The data contain approximately 85,000 clones, 70% to 90% of them singletons. The source material was peripheral blood, sampled on day 0 of AZD1222 vaccination. Source of these receptors: an adult in good health.

This sequence joins TRBV14 and TRBJ1-3; D uncertain. Germline V gene lookup returns CDR1 SGHDN and CDR2 FVKESK. CDR3 length equals 12 residues. The germline V and J ends were trimmed by 4 bases and 2 bases, with 3 bases remaining between them. DNA of the CDR3: TGTGCCAGCAGCCGAGCTGGAAACACCATATATTTT. Encoded protein: CASSRAGNTIYF. The full variable domain, its missing parts supplied by reference TRBV14 and TRBJ1-3, is EAGVTQFPSHSVIEKGQTVTLRCDPISGHDNLYWYRRVMGKEIKFLLHFVKESKQDESGMPNNRFLAERTGGTYSTLKVQPAELEDSGVYFCASSRAGNTIYFGEGSWLTVV.

The gene calls are TRBV11-2 and TRBJ2-1, with 13 bases identical to TRBD2. The length of the CDR3 is 14 residues. Germline CDR1 reads SGHAT; CDR2 reads FQNNGV. V shed 6 bases, J shed 9 bases, and the junction held 5 bases outside the gene matches. The CDR3 is CASRLAGGFGEQFF. CDR3 nucleotide sequence: TGTGCCAGCAGACTAGCGGGGGGGTTCGGTGAGCAGTTCTTC. Full variable domain (missing parts from reference TRBV11-2 and TRBJ2-1): EAGVAQSPRYKIIEKRQSVAFWCNPISGHATLYWYQQILGQGPKLLIQFQNNGVVDDSQLPKDRFSAERLKGVDSTLKIQPAKLEDSAVYLCASRLAGGFGEQFFGPGTRLTVL.

V is TRBV5-5 and J is TRBJ1-1; D may be TRBD1 (6 bases). The V and J ends lost 4 bases and 4 bases respectively, with 17 bases between them. CDR3 size: 15 residues. Germline V gives CDR1 SGHKS, CDR2 YYEKEE (reference sequence). The CDR3 protein is CASSGTGTPFTEAFF. CDR3 DNA sequence: TGTGCCAGCAGCGGCACAGGGACACCGTTCACTGAAGCTTTCTTT.

This sequence joins TRBV7-9 and TRBJ1-4; 9 nucleotides agree with TRBD1. Germline V gives CDR1 SEHNR, CDR2 FQNEAQ (reference sequence). Trimming cost V 5 bases and J 5 bases; bases outside gene matches: 9. This CDR3 spans 16 amino acids. The CDR3 nucleotides are TGTGCCAGCAGCCGACGGACAGGGGAAGGGAATGAAAAACTGTTTTTT. Translating gives CASSRRTGEGNEKLFF.

V and J are TRBV4-3 and TRBJ1-3; the D is unclear. This CDR3 spans 13 amino acids. Per germline, CDR1 LGHNA and CDR2 YSLEER. Trimming removed 1 base from V and 4 bases from J, with 5 bases in between. The CDR3 reads CASSQAAGNTIYF. CDR3 in DNA: TGCGCCAGCAGCCAAGCCGCCGGAAACACCATATATTTT.

The chain carries TRBV9 and TRBJ2-4; D might be TRBD1 (5 bases). With 3 bases removed from V and 3 bases from J, the gap between germline ends came to 13 bases. The CDR3 runs to 15 residues. Looked up from germline, CDR1 is SGDLS and CDR2 is YYNGEE. CDR3 in DNA: TGTGCCAGCAGCGCGAACCCGGACAACAAAAACATTCAGTACTTC. Translation gives CASSANPDNKNIQYF. The full variable domain, rest sourced from reference TRBV9 and TRBJ2-4, is DSGVTQTPKHLITATGQRVTLRCSPRSGDLSVYWYQQSLDQGLQFLIQYYNGEERAKGNILERFSAQQFPDLHSELNLSSLELGDSALYFCASSANPDNKNIQYFGAGTRLSVL.

This clone was seen a single time. V is TRBV28 and J is TRBJ1-1; D ambiguous. Germline V gene lookup returns CDR1 MDHEN and CDR2 SYDVKM. Trimming took 4 bases from V and 1 from J, leaving 19 bases between them. The CDR3 covers 17 residues. CDR3 bases: TGTGCCAGCAGTTCCGCCCCGGGCTGGAAAAAGAACACTGAAGCTTTCTTT. Protein sequence: CASSSAPGWKKNTEAFF. Full variable domain (rest looked up from reference TRBV28 and TRBJ1-1): DVKVTQSSRYLVKRTGEKVFLECVQDMDHENMFWYRQDPGLGLRLIYFSYDVKMKEKGDIPEGYSVSREKKERFSLILESASTNQTSMYLCASSSAPGWKKNTEAFFGQGTRLTVV.

The J gene is TRBJ2-1, the V gene TRBV28; weak D call: TRBD2 (5 bases). Deletions cut 5 bases from V and 0 bases from J, with 14 bases between. The germline CDR1 and CDR2 sequences are MDHEN and SYDVKM. This CDR3 has 16 residues. The CDR3 loop is CASSAPPAASYNEQFF. CDR3 bases: TGTGCCAGCAGTGCCCCCCCAGCGGCCTCCTACAATGAGCAGTTCTTC.

This clone showed up just a few times. The chain carries TRBV28 and TRBJ1-2; D is ambiguous. Germline V CDR1 and CDR2: MDHEN, SYDVKM. The CDR3 is made up of 11 amino acids. The germline V and J ends were trimmed by 6 bases and 8 bases, with 10 bases remaining between them. DNA of the CDR3: TGTGCCAGCAGCCCCTCGGTGGGCTACACCTTC. Its translation: CASSPSVGYTF.

Of note for this clone: Other nucleotide sequences from this sample produce the same CDR3. V is TRBV15 and J is TRBJ2-1; unclear D gene. Germline-derived CDR1 and CDR2 are LNHNV and YYDKDF (reference sequence). V lost 5 bases to trimming and J lost 3 bases, with 2 bases between them. The CDR3 totals 11 residues. The CDR3 protein is CATSGYNEQFF. CDR3 in DNA: TGTGCCACCAGCGGCTACAATGAGCAGTTCTTC.

The chain recombines TRBV6-5 with TRBJ1-3, with a possible D match to TRBD1 (5 bases). This CDR3 has 15 residues. Looked up from germline, CDR1 is MNHEY and CDR2 is SVGAGI. The V gene lost 6 bases and the J gene lost 4 bases, with 16 bases spanning the gap. CDR3 nucleotides: TGTGCCAGCAGCGTAACAGGCGTTCGGGGAAACACCATATATTTT. Encoded protein: CASSVTGVRGNTIYF.

This rearrangement joins TRBV27 to TRBJ1-3; D remains ambiguous. With 7 bases removed from V and 0 bases from J, the gap between germline ends came to 10 bases. CDR1 MNHEY and CDR2 SMNVEV come from the germline V gene (reference sequence). There are 14 residues in the CDR3. CDR3 region: CASKDGYSGNTIYF. The CDR3 nucleotides are TGTGCCAGCAAAGACGGATACTCTGGAAACACCATATATTTT.

The chain uses TRBV5-1 and TRBJ2-1; 10 nucleotides align to TRBD2. There are 17 residues in the CDR3. The V gene end was trimmed by 5 bases and the J gene end by 7 bases; junction bases not matched to a gene: 15. Germline-derived CDR1 and CDR2 are SGHRS and YFSETQ. The CDR3 DNA sequence: TGCGCCAGCAGGGGGGGGCTAGCGGGAGCGTCGGGTAATGAGCAGTTCTTC. This translates into CASRGGLAGASGNEQFF. The full variable domain, with the rest looked up from reference TRBV5-1 and TRBJ2-1, is KAGVTQTPRYLIKTRGQQVTLSCSPISGHRSVSWYQQTPGQGLQFLFEYFSETQRNKGNFPGRFSGRQFSNSRSEMNVSTLELGDSALYLCASRGGLAGASGNEQFFGPGTRLTVL.

The chain carries TRBV25-1 and TRBJ2-2; D perhaps matches TRBD1 (5 bases). CDR3 length equals 14 residues. With 8 bases removed from V and 0 bases from J, the gap between germline ends came to 10 bases. Germline V CDR1 and CDR2: MGHDK, SYGVNS. The CDR3 sequence is CASRPGSNTGELFF. The CDR3 region has the DNA TGTGCCAGCCGCCCAGGGTCGAACACCGGGGAGCTGTTTTTT.

The V call is TRBV5-1, the J call TRBJ1-5, with D possibly being TRBD1 (6 bases). The length of the CDR3 is 15 residues. The V end lost 0 bases, the J end lost 6 bases, and 13 bases lay between the germline ends. Germline V gives CDR1 SGHRS, CDR2 YFSETQ. This chain's CDR3 is CASSLGAGEGQPQHF. The CDR3 DNA reads as TGCGCCAGCAGCTTGGGGGCAGGGGAGGGTCAGCCCCAGCATTTT.

The chain links TRBV28 to TRBJ2-7; 7 nucleotides align to TRBD1. The germline V gene encodes CDR1 MDHEN and CDR2 SYDVKM. Losses at the gene ends were 4 bases for V and 1 base for J; bases not matched to a gene: 7. This CDR3 spans 15 amino acids. This CDR3 reads CASSSPKGQSYEQYF. CDR3 DNA: TGTGCCAGCAGTTCTCCGAAGGGACAGTCCTACGAGCAGTACTTC.

The chain uses TRBV28 and TRBJ2-7; D is possibly TRBD1 or TRBD2 (6 bases each). CDR1 and CDR2 (germline): MDHEN, SYDVKM. Trimming took off 2 bases at V and 3 bases at J, with 14 bases between the two ends. The CDR3 is 15 residues long. CDR3 amino acids: CASSLGGQEGYEQYF. The CDR3 DNA reads TGTGCCAGCAGTTTAGGGGGCCAGGAGGGCTACGAGCAGTACTTC. Full variable domain (rest looked up from reference TRBV28 and TRBJ2-7): DVKVTQSSRYLVKRTGEKVFLECVQDMDHENMFWYRQDPGLGLRLIYFSYDVKMKEKGDIPEGYSVSREKKERFSLILESASTNQTSMYLCASSLGGQEGYEQYFGPGTRLTVT.

This sequence joins TRBV19 and TRBJ2-3, with 8 nucleotides matching TRBD2. In germline, CDR1 is LNHDA, CDR2 SQIVND (reference sequence). J gave up 3 bases and V 6 bases, and 11 bases lay outside the gene matches. The CDR3 loop spans 16 amino acids. CDR3 region: CASSDLAGSWTDTQYF. CDR3 bases: TGTGCCAGTAGCGATCTAGCGGGCTCGTGGACAGATACGCAGTATTTT.

CDR3 nucleotides: TGCAGCGCATGGGACAGGGCCGCGGGAAAACTGTTTTTT. Translation: CSAWDRAAGKLFF. This chain joins TRBV29-1 and TRBJ1-4; 9 bases are a match to TRBD1. Germline V CDR1 and CDR2: SQVTM, ANQGSEA. Trimming removed 7 bases from V and 10 bases from J; junction bases left unmatched: 10. The CDR3 spans 13 residues.

The chain links TRBV3-1 (or the pseudogene TRBV3-2) to TRBJ2-3; TRBD2 matches at 8 bases. The CDR3 sequence is 15 residues long. The junction had 5 bases not matched to a gene; V was cut back by 1 base and J by 5 bases. The V gene's germline CDR1 is LGHDT and CDR2 YNNKEL (reference sequence). The CDR3: CASSQGRGAEDTQYF. The CDR3 bases are TGTGCCAGCAGCCAAGGGCGGGGGGCAGAAGATACGCAGTATTTT.

J is TRBJ2-1 and V is TRBV9; 7 positions match TRBD1. V lost 4 bases, J lost 12 bases, and 13 bases stayed unmatched. In germline, CDR1 is SGDLS, CDR2 YYNGEE. The CDR3 contains 14 residues. The CDR3 DNA follows: TGTGCCAGCAGCACGGTCCCAACAGGGGTGCGGCAGTTCTTC. This gives the protein CASSTVPTGVRQFF.

The J gene is TRBJ1-1, the V gene TRBV10-3; 7 nucleotides match TRBD1. Trimming at V came to 7 bases and at J to 4 bases, leaving 6 bases not matched to a gene. The CDR3 totals 13 residues. CDR1 is ENHRY and CDR2 is SYGVKD in the germline V gene. DNA of the CDR3: TGTGCCATCAACGACAGGGACAGCACTGAAGCTTTCTTT. It translates to CAINDRDSTEAFF.

CDR3 amino acids: CSVGSRGAFF. The CDR3 nucleotides read TGCAGCGTTGGGTCCAGGGGAGCTTTCTTT. The V gene is TRBV29-1, the J gene TRBJ1-1; D possibly corresponds to TRBD1 (6 bases). Trimming stripped 4 bases from V and 10 bases from J, with 10 bases between. The CDR3 has 10 residues. Looked up from germline, CDR1 is SQVTM and CDR2 is ANQGSEA.

This chain links TRBV28 with TRBJ1-1; D unclear. Trimming took 4 bases from V and 3 from J, leaving 15 bases between them. The CDR3 covers 15 residues. Germline V gene lookup returns CDR1 MDHEN and CDR2 SYDVKM. CDR3 sequence (DNA): TGTGCCAGCAGTTATAAACACGGTATGTACACTGAAGCTTTCTTT. Its protein product is CASSYKHGMYTEAFF.

V usage is TRBV7-9 and J usage is TRBJ1-2, with 10 bases identical to TRBD1. Trimming cost V 2 bases and J 6 bases; bases outside gene matches: 18. Looked up from germline, CDR1 is SEHNR and CDR2 is FQNEAQ (reference sequence). The length of the CDR3 is 19 residues. The CDR3 here is CASSLPYVVTGQGDHGYTF. In DNA, the CDR3 is TGTGCCAGCAGCTTACCGTACGTCGTCACCGGACAGGGGGATCATGGCTACACCTTC.

The rearrangement joins TRBV6-2 or TRBV6-3 to TRBJ1-5, with 7 bases identical to TRBD1. The CDR3 has 16 amino acids. With 2 bases clipped from V and 0 bases from J, the junction kept 4 bases outside the gene matches. In germline, CDR1 is MNHEY, CDR2 SVGEGT. CDR3 amino acids: CASSYTQGYSNQPQHF. The CDR3 coding sequence is TGTGCCAGCAGTTACACACAGGGGTATAGCAATCAGCCCCAGCATTTT.

The rearrangement uses TRBV24-1 and TRBJ1-1; maybe TRBD1 (6 bases). Per germline, CDR1 KGHDR and CDR2 SFDVKD. The V end lost 5 bases, the J end lost 2 bases, and 8 bases lay between the germline ends. The CDR3 is 13 residues long. The chain's CDR3 is CATSGTVNTEAFF. CDR3 coding DNA: TGTGCCACCAGTGGGACAGTCAACACTGAAGCTTTCTTT.